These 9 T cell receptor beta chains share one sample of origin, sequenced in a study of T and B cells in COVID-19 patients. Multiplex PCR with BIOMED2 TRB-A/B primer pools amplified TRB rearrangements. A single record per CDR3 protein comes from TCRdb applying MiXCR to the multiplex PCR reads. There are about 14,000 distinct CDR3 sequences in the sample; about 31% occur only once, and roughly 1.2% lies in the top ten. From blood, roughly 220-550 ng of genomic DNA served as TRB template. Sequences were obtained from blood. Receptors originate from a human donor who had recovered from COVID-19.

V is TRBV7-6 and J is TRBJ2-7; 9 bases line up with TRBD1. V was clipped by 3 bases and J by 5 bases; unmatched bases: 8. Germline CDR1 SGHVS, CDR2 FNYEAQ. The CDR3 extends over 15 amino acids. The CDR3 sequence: CASSFDRGVRNEQYF. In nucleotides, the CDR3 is TGTGCCAGCAGCTTCGACAGGGGGGTTCGTAACGAGCAGTACTTC.

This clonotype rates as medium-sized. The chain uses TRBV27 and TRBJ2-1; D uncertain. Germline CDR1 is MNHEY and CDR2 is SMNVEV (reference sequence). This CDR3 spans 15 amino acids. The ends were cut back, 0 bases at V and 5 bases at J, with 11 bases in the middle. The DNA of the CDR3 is TGTGCCAGCAGTTTATCCAGAGACCGACACAATGAGCAGTTCTTC. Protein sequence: CASSLSRDRHNEQFF.

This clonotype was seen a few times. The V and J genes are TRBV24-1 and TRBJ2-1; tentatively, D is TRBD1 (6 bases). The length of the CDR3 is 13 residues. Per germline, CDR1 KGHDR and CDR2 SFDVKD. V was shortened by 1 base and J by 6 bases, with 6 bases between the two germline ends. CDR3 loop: CATSDLGGNEQFF. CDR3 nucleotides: TGTGCCACCAGTGATTTAGGGGGCAATGAGCAGTTCTTC.

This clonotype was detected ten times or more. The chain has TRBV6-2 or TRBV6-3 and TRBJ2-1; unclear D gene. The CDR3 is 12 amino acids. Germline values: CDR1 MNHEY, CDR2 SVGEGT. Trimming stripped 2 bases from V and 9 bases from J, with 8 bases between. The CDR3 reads CASSYGQVEQFF. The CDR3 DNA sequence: TGTGCCAGCAGTTACGGGCAGGTTGAGCAGTTCTTC.

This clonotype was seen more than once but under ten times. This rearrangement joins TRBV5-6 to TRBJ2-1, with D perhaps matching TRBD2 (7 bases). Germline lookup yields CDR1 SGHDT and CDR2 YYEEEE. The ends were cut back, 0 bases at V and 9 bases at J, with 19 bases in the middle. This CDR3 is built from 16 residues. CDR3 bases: TGTGCCAGCAGCTTGGGTGGGGGGGGCGTTTTATTTGAGCAGTTCTTC. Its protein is CASSLGGGGVLFEQFF.

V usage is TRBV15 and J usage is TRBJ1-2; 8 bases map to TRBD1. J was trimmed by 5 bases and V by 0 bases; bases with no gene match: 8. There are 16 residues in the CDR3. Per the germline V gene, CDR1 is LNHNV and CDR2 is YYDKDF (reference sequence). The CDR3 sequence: CATSRDSIGTGYGYTF. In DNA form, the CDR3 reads TGTGCCACCAGCAGAGATTCAATCGGGACAGGATATGGCTACACCTTC.

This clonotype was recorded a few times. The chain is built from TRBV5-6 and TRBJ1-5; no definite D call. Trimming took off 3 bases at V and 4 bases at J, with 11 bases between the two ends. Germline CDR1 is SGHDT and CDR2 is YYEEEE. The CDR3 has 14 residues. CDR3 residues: CASSSGGKNQPQHF. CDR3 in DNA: TGTGCCAGCAGCTCGGGAGGGAAAAATCAGCCCCAGCATTTT.

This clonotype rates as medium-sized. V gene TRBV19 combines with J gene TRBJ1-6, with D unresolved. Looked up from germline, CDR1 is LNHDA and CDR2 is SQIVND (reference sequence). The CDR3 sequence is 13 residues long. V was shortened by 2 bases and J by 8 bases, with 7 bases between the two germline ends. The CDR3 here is CASSIQNHSPLHF. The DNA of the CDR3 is TGTGCCAGTAGTATACAGAACCATTCACCCCTCCACTTT.

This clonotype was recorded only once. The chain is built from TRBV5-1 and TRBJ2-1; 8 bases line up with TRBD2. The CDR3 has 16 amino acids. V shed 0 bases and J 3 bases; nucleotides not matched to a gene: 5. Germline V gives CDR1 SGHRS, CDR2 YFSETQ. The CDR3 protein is CASSLGRLAHYNEQFF. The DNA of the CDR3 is TGCGCCAGCAGCTTGGGGAGACTAGCGCACTACAATGAGCAGTTCTTC. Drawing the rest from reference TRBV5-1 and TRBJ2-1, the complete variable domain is KAGVTQTPRYLIKTRGQQVTLSCSPISGHRSVSWYQQTPGQGLQFLFEYFSETQRNKGNFPGRFSGRQFSNSRSEMNVSTLELGDSALYLCASSLGRLAHYNEQFFGPGTRLTVL.